A single sample is the source of the 32 T cell receptor beta chains below, sequenced in a study of regulatory T cells in long-lasting Graves disease. Sequencing libraries for TCR beta were prepared with iRepertoire HTBI primers and Arm-PCR of CDR3 regions. MiXCR, run by TCRdb on the multiplex PCR reads, gives a single entry per CDR3 protein. The sample has about 310,000 distinct CDR3 sequences, around 20% seen once. Regarding time point: persistent/refractory GD, antithyroid drugs over 5 years with positive TRAb. The TCR library used RNA extracted from PBMCs. Sequencing was performed on peripheral blood mononuclear cells (PBMCs), taken when the disease was refractory, from a patient treated with antithyroid drugs. The source of these receptors is a female donor with Graves disease.

At least ten counts were recorded for this clonotype. The J gene is TRBJ2-5, the V gene TRBV3-1, with 14 positions matching TRBD2. CDR1 and CDR2 from the germline V gene are LGHDT and YNNKEL (reference sequence). The CDR3 contains 17 residues. J was trimmed by 5 bases and V by 2 bases; bases with no gene match: 7. The CDR3 is CASSQPGTSGSSETQYF. The CDR3 coding sequence is TGTGCCAGCAGCCAACCCGGGACTAGCGGGAGTTCCGAGACCCAGTACTTC.

The count of this clonotype is one. The genes are TRBV5-6 and TRBJ2-2; 7 bases are a match to TRBD2. V dropped 4 bases and J dropped 5; count of bases not matched to a gene: 8. In germline, CDR1 is SGHDT, CDR2 YYEEEE. CDR3 size: 15 residues. The CDR3 loop is CASSILGGNTGELFF. The CDR3 DNA sequence: TGTGCCAGCAGCATCCTGGGGGGGAATACCGGGGAGCTGTTTTTT.

As for this clonotype: The likely explanation is a read error, given a far larger clone one base away. The chain is built from TRBV7-3 and TRBJ1-1; unclear D gene. The CDR3 has 14 amino acids. In germline, CDR1 is SGHTA, CDR2 FQGTGA. Trimming removed 6 bases from V and 1 base from J, with 12 bases in between. CDR3 nucleotide sequence: TGTGCCAGCAGTGAACGGCTGGGGAACACTGAAGCTTTCTTT. Amino acid sequence: CASSERLGNTEAFF. The variable domain in full, with the rest retrieved from reference TRBV7-3 and TRBJ1-1, is GAGVSQTPSNKVTEKGKYVELRCDPISGHTALYWYRQSLGQGPEFLIYFQGTGAADDSGLPNDRFFAVRPEGSVSTLKIQRTERGDSAVYLCASSERLGNTEAFFGQGTRLTVV.

This clonotype was detected only a few times. The rearrangement uses TRBV20-1 and TRBJ2-5; 12 nucleotides agree with TRBD2. With 1 base clipped from V and 1 base from J, the junction kept 28 bases outside the gene matches. This CDR3 comprises 24 residues. Germline loops: CDR1 DFQATT, CDR2 SNEGSKA (reference sequence). DNA of the CDR3: TGCAGTGCTAGAGTGACGAAGACCTGGGCCCCCCCTAGCGGGAGGGGGGCCCCCCAAGAGACCCAGTACTTC. Translated: CSARVTKTWAPPSGRGAPQETQYF.

The chain employs TRBV30 and TRBJ2-7; TRBD1 might be the D (5 bases). The CDR3 consists of 11 residues. Trimming removed 2 bases at V and 5 bases at J, with 7 bases between. Germline values: CDR1 GTSNPN, CDR2 SVGIG (reference sequence). The CDR3 bases are TGTGCCTGGAGTCAAGGGGACGAGCAGTACTTC. The encoded protein is CAWSQGDEQYF.

This clonotype was observed many times. The genes are TRBV28 and TRBJ1-1; D unclear. Germline V gives CDR1 MDHEN, CDR2 SYDVKM. Trimming removed 5 bases from V and 1 base from J, with 20 bases in between. CDR3 length: 17 amino acids. The CDR3 DNA reads as TGTGCCAGCAGTCTCCGGACCGGCTCCCACCCGAACACTGAAGCTTTCTTT. Its protein product is CASSLRTGSHPNTEAFF.

This clonotype was counted at least ten times. The chain carries TRBV6-2 or TRBV6-3 and TRBJ2-7; tentative D call: TRBD1 (5 bases). The CDR3 covers 18 residues. V was shortened by 0 bases and J by 7 bases, with 25 bases between the two germline ends. Per the germline V gene, CDR1 is MNHEY and CDR2 is SVGEGT. The CDR3 sequence is CASSYSLTAMATLGEQYF. The CDR3 region has the DNA TGTGCCAGCAGTTACTCGTTGACAGCCATGGCCACCCTCGGGGAGCAGTACTTC.

The sample holds a few counts of this clonotype. The J gene is TRBJ2-5, the V gene TRBV5-6; 8 bases align to TRBD2. V lost 1 base, J lost 5 bases, and 13 bases stayed unmatched. Germline CDR1 SGHDT, CDR2 YYEEEE. There are 17 residues in the CDR3. This chain's CDR3 is CASSLLTGLGVAETQYF. In nucleotides, the CDR3 is TGTGCCAGCAGCTTGCTTACGGGACTAGGGGTCGCTGAGACCCAGTACTTC.

This clonotype was detected only a few times. In DNA form, the CDR3 reads TGTGCCAGCAGCTTACAGGGCCTAGCCAAAAACATTCAGTACTTC. Protein: CASSLQGLAKNIQYF. The rearrangement uses TRBV11-2 and TRBJ2-4, with D possibly TRBD1 on 5 matching bases. The ends were cut back, 2 bases at V and 0 bases at J, with 8 bases in the middle. The CDR3 sequence is 15 residues long. CDR1 SGHAT and CDR2 FQNNGV come from the germline V gene. The full variable domain, its missing parts supplied by reference TRBV11-2 and TRBJ2-4, is EAGVAQSPRYKIIEKRQSVAFWCNPISGHATLYWYQQILGQGPKLLIQFQNNGVVDDSQLPKDRFSAERLKGVDSTLKIQPAKLEDSAVYLCASSLQGLAKNIQYFGAGTRLSVL.

This clonotype was counted ten times or more. V usage is TRBV7-3 and J usage is TRBJ2-5; D unclear. V lost 5 bases to trimming and J lost 2 bases, with 12 bases between them. The length of the CDR3 is 14 residues. The germline V gene encodes CDR1 SGHTA and CDR2 FQGTGA. CDR3 protein: CASSKGGPQETQYF. CDR3 nucleotide sequence: TGTGCCAGCAGCAAGGGTGGCCCACAAGAGACCCAGTACTTC.

The chain couples TRBV29-1 to TRBJ1-3; unclear D gene. CDR3 length: 14 residues. In germline, CDR1 is SQVTM, CDR2 ANQGSEA. V lost 0 bases, J lost 0 bases, and 6 bases lay in between. The CDR3 spells CSVEDPFSGNTIYF. The CDR3 DNA is TGCAGCGTTGAAGACCCGTTCTCTGGAAACACCATATATTTT.

This clonotype was counted ten times or more. This chain links TRBV20-1 with TRBJ2-7; 8 nucleotides line up with TRBD1. There are 14 residues in the CDR3. Trimming took 6 bases from V and 2 from J; bases not matched to a gene: 9. Germline V gene sequence: CDR1 DFQATT, CDR2 SNEGSKA (reference sequence). In DNA, the CDR3 is TGCAGTGCCTCCCCCGTACAGGGGGCCTACGAGCAGTACTTC. Protein sequence: CSASPVQGAYEQYF.

This clonotype was seen ten or more times. This chain links TRBV28 with TRBJ2-7; no clear D gene. The CDR3 runs 12 residues. Trimming stripped 11 bases from V and 1 base from J, with 12 bases between. The germline V gene encodes CDR1 MDHEN and CDR2 SYDVKM. CDR3 loop: CAATEGSYEQYF. CDR3 in DNA: TGTGCCGCCACCGAAGGGTCCTACGAGCAGTACTTC.

This clonotype was picked up many times. The chain uses TRBV12-3 or TRBV12-4 and TRBJ2-2; 14 nucleotides align to TRBD2. The CDR3 loop spans 17 amino acids. The junction had 8 bases not matched to a gene; V was cut back by 6 bases and J by 5 bases. The CDR3, as DNA: TGTGCCAGCAGGACAGGGACTAGCGGGAGCTGGACCGGGGAGCTGTTTTTT. Translation gives CASRTGTSGSWTGELFF.

Remarks on this clonotype: This may be a read error: a much more frequent sequence differs by one nucleotide. The CDR3, as DNA: TGTGCCAGCAGGCCCAGGGACGCCTCTGACTATGGCTACACCTTC. Protein sequence: CASRPRDASDYGYTF. The chain uses TRBV12-3 or TRBV12-4 and TRBJ1-2; TRBD1 is a possible D gene (5 bases). V lost 6 bases and J lost 3, with 17 bases in between. The CDR3 totals 15 residues.

The rearrangement uses TRBV7-2 and TRBJ2-2, with D maybe TRBD2 (6 bases). The germline V and J ends were trimmed by 0 bases and 3 bases, with 14 bases remaining between them. The CDR3 spans 17 residues. Per the germline V gene, CDR1 is SGHTA and CDR2 is FQGNSA. CDR3 bases: TGTGCCAGCAGCTTAGCGGGAGGCACCTTTTACACCGGGGAGCTGTTTTTT. It translates to CASSLAGGTFYTGELFF.

The chain combines TRBV6-2 or TRBV6-3 with TRBJ2-1, with D possibly being TRBD2 (6 bases). Looked up from germline, CDR1 is MNHEY and CDR2 is SVGEGT. Trimming cost V 0 bases and J 7 bases, with 22 bases left between them. The CDR3 sequence is 18 residues long. In DNA form, the CDR3 reads TGTGCCAGCAGTTACTCCGCCCTCTCACGGGAGTCGGTGAATGAGCAGTTCTTC. Its protein is CASSYSALSRESVNEQFF.

About this clonotype itself: One end of the junction is discordant with germline, which a read error may explain. The chain combines TRBV28 with TRBJ1-3, with 12 bases lining up with TRBD1. The CDR3 runs to 16 residues. Germline CDR1 MDHEN, CDR2 SYDVKM. As DNA, the CDR3 is TGTGCCAGCAGTTTGGGACAGGGGGCGGGCGGAAACGCCATATATTTT. Its protein is CASSLGQGAGGNAIYF.

The chain carries TRBV7-6 and TRBJ2-3; 7 nucleotides align to TRBD1. The CDR3 is 15 residues long. The V gene's germline CDR1 is SGHVS and CDR2 FNYEAQ. Trimming cost V 6 bases and J 0 bases; bases outside gene matches: 6. This chain's CDR3 is CASSLTGSSTDTQYF. The CDR3 nucleotides are TGTGCCAGCAGTTTGACAGGGAGCAGCACAGATACGCAGTATTTT.

This clonotype was seen more than once but under ten times. The V call is TRBV2, the J call TRBJ2-2, with TRBD2 matching 7 bases. The V gene end was trimmed by 1 base and the J gene end by 8 bases; junction bases not matched to a gene: 7. Germline V gene data show CDR1 as SNHLY and CDR2 as FYNNEI. This CDR3 is 15 amino acids long. The DNA of the CDR3 is TGTGCCAGCAGTGAAGGGACTAGGTCCATAGGGGAGCTGTTTTTT. Residues: CASSEGTRSIGELFF.

The V and J genes are TRBV5-6 and TRBJ2-7; tentatively, D is TRBD1 or TRBD2 (6 bases each). V was pared by 2 bases and J by 3 bases, with 15 bases between. The germline V gene has CDR1 SGHDT and CDR2 YYEEEE. The CDR3 sequence is 15 residues long. The DNA of the CDR3 is TGTGCCAGCAGCTTTGAGACGGGGGCTGGCTACGAGCAGTACTTC. It is translated as CASSFETGAGYEQYF.

The genes are TRBV6-1 and TRBJ1-1; D is unresolved. The CDR3 loop spans 13 amino acids. Germline CDR1 MNHNS, CDR2 SASEGT. V was pared by 3 bases and J by 8 bases, with 13 bases between. CDR3 amino acids: CASSDDLRPEAFF. In DNA form, the CDR3 reads TGTGCCAGCAGTGACGACCTGAGGCCCGAAGCTTTCTTT.

The chain joins TRBV25-1 to TRBJ2-7; no clear D. Trimming removed 1 base at V and 3 bases at J, with 7 bases between. Looked up from germline, CDR1 is MGHDK and CDR2 is SYGVNS. This CDR3 spans 13 amino acids. The CDR3: CASSESNRYEQYF. CDR3 nucleotides: TGTGCCAGCAGTGAATCCAACCGCTACGAGCAGTACTTC.

This chain connects TRBV5-5 to TRBJ1-1; 9 bases fit TRBD1. This CDR3 region has 17 residues. V lost 4 bases, J lost 5 bases, and 15 bases stayed unmatched. Germline V CDR1 and CDR2: SGHKS, YYEKEE (reference sequence). The CDR3 nucleotides read TGTGCCAGCAGCAGTAAACGGTTTGGGACAGGGATGACTGAAGCTTTCTTT. This translates into CASSSKRFGTGMTEAFF.

This clonotype was recorded many times. V usage is TRBV28 and J usage is TRBJ2-7; 8 nucleotides line up with TRBD2. The CDR3 totals 15 residues. V was clipped by 5 bases and J by 5 bases; unmatched bases: 11. In germline, CDR1 is MDHEN, CDR2 SYDVKM. CDR3 in DNA: TGTGCCAGCAGTACCTCCAGCGGGAGTAAAAACGAGCAGTACTTC. This codes for CASSTSSGSKNEQYF.

The V call is TRBV6-5, the J call TRBJ2-2; 7 bases are a match to TRBD2. Germline V gene data show CDR1 as MNHEY and CDR2 as SVGAGI. The CDR3 extends over 16 amino acids. With 2 bases clipped from V and 1 base from J, the junction kept 4 bases outside the gene matches. DNA for the CDR3: TGTGCCAGCAGTTACCTAGGGACTAAGAACACCGGGGAGCTGTTTTTT. It specifies CASSYLGTKNTGELFF.

This clonotype was recorded a few times. This rearrangement joins TRBV19 to TRBJ2-2; 16 bases line up with TRBD2. Germline V CDR1 and CDR2: LNHDA, SQIVND (reference sequence). This CDR3 is built from 18 residues. The J segment lost 0 bases and the V segment lost 4 bases, leaving 2 bases of the junction unmatched. The CDR3: CASSKGLAGGTNTGELFF. In DNA, the CDR3 is TGTGCCAGTAGTAAGGGACTAGCGGGAGGGACGAACACCGGGGAGCTGTTTTTT.

This clonotype has at least ten counts. J is TRBJ2-5 and V is TRBV20-1, with TRBD2 matching over 7 bases. Germline V gene data show CDR1 as DFQATT and CDR2 as SNEGSKA (reference sequence). This CDR3 region has 14 residues. Unmatched junction bases numbered 10, after V lost 4 bases and J lost 5 bases. The CDR3 DNA follows: TGCAGTGCTATCGGGCCGGGGGGAAGGGAGACCCAGTACTTC. Encoded protein: CSAIGPGGRETQYF.

The rearrangement links TRBV9 to TRBJ1-2, with no clear D. The germline gives CDR1 SGDLS, CDR2 YYNGEE. The CDR3 extends over 14 amino acids. The V and J ends lost 3 bases and 4 bases respectively, with 13 bases between them. The CDR3 sequence: CASSGKAGPYGYTF. In DNA form, the CDR3 reads TGTGCCAGCAGCGGGAAAGCTGGCCCCTATGGCTACACCTTC. The entire variable domain, with the rest obtained from reference TRBV9 and TRBJ1-2, is as follows: DSGVTQTPKHLITATGQRVTLRCSPRSGDLSVYWYQQSLDQGLQFLIQYYNGEERAKGNILERFSAQQFPDLHSELNLSSLELGDSALYFCASSGKAGPYGYTFGSGTRLTVV.

This chain joins TRBV7-9 and TRBJ2-7; 8 bases align to TRBD1. Germline trimming cut 6 bases from V and 5 bases from J; bases unmatched to any gene: 12. There are 15 residues in the CDR3. Germline V gene sequence: CDR1 SEHNR, CDR2 FQNEAQ (reference sequence). CDR3 loop: CASSLADRAFDEQYF. The CDR3 DNA follows: TGTGCCAGCAGTCTTGCGGACAGGGCCTTCGACGAGCAGTACTTC.

The chain recombines TRBV25-1 with TRBJ2-5, with 8 positions matching TRBD2. TRBJ2-1 matches the DNA end more closely, so the J call is doubtful. This CDR3 is 15 amino acids long. The germline CDR1 and CDR2 sequences are MGHDK and SYGVNS. The CDR3 region has the DNA TGTGCCAGCACCCCACCCCTAGCGGGTTACAATGAGCAGTTCTTC. Its protein is CASTPPLAGYNEQFF.

This clonotype was seen a few times. The chain links TRBV7-8 to TRBJ2-7, with 8 bases lining up with TRBD2. The CDR3 spans 15 residues. The junction had 11 bases not matched to a gene; V was cut back by 5 bases and J by 5 bases. Germline CDR1 reads SGHVS; CDR2 reads FQNEAQ. CDR3 in amino acids: CASSLRAGAFHEQYF. CDR3 bases: TGTGCCAGCAGCCTTAGAGCGGGAGCCTTCCACGAGCAGTACTTC.